These T cell receptor beta chains were read from a single sample in a study of identical twins. From the 5' RACE reads, TCRdb called clonotypes with MiXCR, one entry per CDR3 protein. The table has 1.5 million to 2 million distinct CDR3 sequences, around a third seen once. The specimen sequenced was cord blood. All receptors come from a newborn girl in good health. CDR3s leave out the opening cysteine and the closing phenylalanine or tryptophan. D genes are given only for firm matches. Clone size is given for some rows only: seen once, a few or many times, or a class if the clone is expanded.

CDR3 protein: ASGADREAF; J gene: TRBJ1-1; clone size: few; V gene: TRBV12-5; D gene: TRBD1
CDR3 protein: ASSEFGGYNEQF; J gene: TRBJ2-1; clone size: few; V gene: TRBV25-1; D gene: NA
CDR3 protein: ASTPPGTTFYNEQF; J gene: TRBJ2-1; clone size: NA; V gene: TRBV6-1; D gene: TRBD2
CDR3 protein: SASPPGAGNTIY; J gene: TRBJ1-3; clone size: NA; V gene: TRBV20-1; D gene: NA
CDR3 protein: SVKSGRANSYNEQF; J gene: TRBJ2-1; clone size: many; V gene: TRBV29-1; D gene: TRBD2
CDR3 protein: STRSIRVQETQY; J gene: NA; clone size: NA; V gene: TRBV20-1; D gene: NA
CDR3 protein: ASSPGWEGYGCT; J gene: TRBJ1-2; clone size: once; V gene: TRBV7-2; D gene: NA
CDR3 protein: ASSLGIPDEQY; J gene: NA; clone size: few; V gene: TRBV5-1; D gene: NA
CDR3 protein: ASISSGNTIY; J gene: TRBJ1-3; clone size: NA; V gene: TRBV25-1; D gene: NA
CDR3 protein: ASSPLGGNTEAF; J gene: TRBJ1-1; clone size: NA; V gene: TRBV16; D gene: NA
CDR3 protein: AISAVGSTDTQY; J gene: TRBJ2-3; clone size: once; V gene: TRBV10-3; D gene: NA
CDR3 protein: ATTGTSYNEQY; J gene: NA; clone size: NA; V gene: TRBV24-1; D gene: TRBD1
CDR3 protein: ASSPKRANYGYT; J gene: TRBJ1-2; clone size: few; V gene: TRBV27; D gene: NA
CDR3 protein: ASSQGRSQETQY; J gene: TRBJ2-5; clone size: few; V gene: TRBV7-7; D gene: NA
CDR3 protein: SVEWAANNEQF; J gene: TRBJ2-1; clone size: NA; V gene: TRBV29-1; D gene: NA
CDR3 protein: ASSFRTGNYGQY; J gene: TRBJ2-4; clone size: NA; V gene: TRBV5-5; D gene: TRBD1
CDR3 protein: ASSPPGLAYGHT; J gene: TRBJ1-2; clone size: NA; V gene: TRBV28; D gene: NA
CDR3 protein: ASSHKGNRGGYT; J gene: TRBJ1-2; clone size: few; V gene: TRBV4-1; D gene: TRBD1
CDR3 protein: ASSPLGGPEMGTQY; J gene: TRBJ2-5; clone size: few; V gene: TRBV27; D gene: NA
CDR3 protein: SVEEGTFGYAF; J gene: TRBJ1-4; clone size: NA; V gene: TRBV29-1; D gene: NA
CDR3 protein: ATSATRDGYT; J gene: TRBJ1-2; clone size: few; V gene: TRBV24-1; D gene: NA
CDR3 protein: ASSQYQNPYEQY; J gene: TRBJ2-7; clone size: many; V gene: TRBV12-3/TRBV12-4; D gene: NA
CDR3 protein: ASRDRGKSQETQY; J gene: TRBJ2-5; clone size: NA; V gene: TRBV28; D gene: TRBD1
CDR3 protein: ASSWQFSYEQY; J gene: TRBJ2-7; clone size: many; V gene: TRBV6-5; D gene: NA
CDR3 protein: ASSFTTSGSGNEQY; J gene: TRBJ2-5; clone size: few; V gene: TRBV7-2; D gene: TRBD2
CDR3 protein: SALPETGRTYEQY; J gene: TRBJ2-7; clone size: few; V gene: TRBV20-1; D gene: TRBD1
CDR3 protein: SASFKRGGYEQY; J gene: TRBJ2-7; clone size: few; V gene: TRBV20-1; D gene: TRBD2
CDR3 protein: ASSVAGRYEKLF; J gene: TRBJ1-4; clone size: NA; V gene: TRBV5-4; D gene: NA
CDR3 protein: ASSLGRGTGVTNTEAF; J gene: TRBJ1-1; clone size: NA; V gene: TRBV5-1; D gene: TRBD1
CDR3 protein: ASSLFPDSPGETQY; J gene: NA; clone size: NA; V gene: TRBV27; D gene: NA
CDR3 protein: ASSYTGTGNTIY; J gene: TRBJ1-3; clone size: NA; V gene: TRBV7-2; D gene: NA
CDR3 protein: ASSQGQLGTDTQY; J gene: TRBJ2-3; clone size: once; V gene: TRBV5-1; D gene: NA
CDR3 protein: ASSQAKNGYT; J gene: TRBJ1-2; clone size: few; V gene: TRBV14; D gene: NA
CDR3 protein: ASSPSAASTDTRY; J gene: TRBJ2-3; clone size: once; V gene: TRBV7-7; D gene: NA
CDR3 protein: SARDRGVDEKLF; J gene: TRBJ1-4; clone size: many; V gene: TRBV29-1; D gene: TRBD1
CDR3 protein: ASSPISGYTGELF; J gene: TRBJ2-2; clone size: few; V gene: TRBV27; D gene: NA
CDR3 protein: SARVPLQGLSSTDTQY; J gene: TRBJ2-3; clone size: few; V gene: TRBV20-1; D gene: NA
CDR3 protein: ASGYGVEQY; J gene: TRBJ2-4; clone size: NA; V gene: TRBV5-6; D gene: NA
CDR3 protein: ASSLAGVGTEAF; J gene: TRBJ1-1; clone size: many; V gene: TRBV5-1; D gene: NA
CDR3 protein: ASSFSGRRQDEQY; J gene: TRBJ2-7; clone size: NA; V gene: TRBV5-1; D gene: NA
CDR3 protein: AISGWLGTGSYEQY; J gene: TRBJ2-7; clone size: many; V gene: TRBV10-3; D gene: TRBD1
CDR3 protein: ASKGTSGTYEQY; J gene: TRBJ2-7; clone size: NA; V gene: TRBV2; D gene: TRBD2
CDR3 protein: AISDLREGDTQY; J gene: TRBJ2-3; clone size: few; V gene: TRBV10-3; D gene: TRBD2
CDR3 protein: ASSDSGTSRETQF; J gene: TRBJ2-1; clone size: NA; V gene: TRBV6-4; D gene: TRBD2
CDR3 protein: SASPTRPTYEQY; J gene: TRBJ2-7; clone size: NA; V gene: TRBV20-1; D gene: NA
CDR3 protein: ASSQVASGRANTQY; J gene: TRBJ2-3; clone size: NA; V gene: TRBV4-1; D gene: TRBD2